This is a list of T cell receptor beta chains from one sample in a study of shared clonotypes between healthy human individuals. The data were produced by immunoSEQ multiplex PCR, yet TCRdb's version contains in-frame clones alone and is incomplete. The sample consists of some 600,000 clones, roughly 96% of them appearing once. Sample: naive CD8+ T cells sorted from blood. These receptors were collected from a woman aged 30 to 39 in good health. CDR3s leave out the opening cysteine and the closing phenylalanine or tryptophan.

TRBJ2-1,TRBV19,13,ASSLDVGGIDEQF
TRBJ2-7,TRBV11-3,11,ASSLGTVGEQY
TRBJ2-7,TRBV27,13,ASTPEASIMDEQY
TRBJ1-1,TRBV19,9,ASNLGMGAF
TRBJ2-7,TRBV27,15,ASTPLGTGDYSYEQY
TRBJ1-3,TRBV27,13,ASSLSPWSGNTIY
TRBJ2-4,TRBV29-1,11,SVVRWTKNIQY
TRBJ2-7,TRBV9,11,ASSAGLVYEQY
TRBJ2-2,TRBV6-5,11,ASSYGPHGELF
TRBJ2-7,TRBV7-8,12,ASSLAEGRNEQY
TRBJ2-3,TRBV2,13,ASSEGTGLPYTQY
TRBJ2-7,TRBV6-5,12,ASRPDHPAYEQY
TRBJ2-1,TRBV7-8,12,ASSPPSRGNEQF
TRBJ1-4,TRBV5-6,9,ASSHGEKLF
TRBJ2-5,TRBV14,14,ASSQDLTGLGETQY
TRBJ2-7,TRBV4-1,16,ASSQGSSGTSGSGEQY
TRBJ2-1,TRBV27,15,ASSLSEGEHGDNEQF
TRBJ2-7,TRBV2,11,ARNRILAYEQY
TRBJ2-7,TRBV5-1,15,ASSPTLGGQGSYEQY
TRBJ2-1,TRBV7-3,11,ASSLTGNNEQF
TRBJ2-1,TRBV9,14,ASSVPWVPSLDEQF
TRBJ1-3,TRBV5-1,13,ASSLGQSSGNTIY
TRBJ2-4,TRBV2,16,ASSELRADSLAKNIQY
TRBJ2-7,TRBV27,11,ASSLHRDYEQY
TRBJ2-7,TRBV6-5,13,ASSYSGGKLDEQY
TRBJ2-2,TRBV13,12,ASSLAGNTGELF